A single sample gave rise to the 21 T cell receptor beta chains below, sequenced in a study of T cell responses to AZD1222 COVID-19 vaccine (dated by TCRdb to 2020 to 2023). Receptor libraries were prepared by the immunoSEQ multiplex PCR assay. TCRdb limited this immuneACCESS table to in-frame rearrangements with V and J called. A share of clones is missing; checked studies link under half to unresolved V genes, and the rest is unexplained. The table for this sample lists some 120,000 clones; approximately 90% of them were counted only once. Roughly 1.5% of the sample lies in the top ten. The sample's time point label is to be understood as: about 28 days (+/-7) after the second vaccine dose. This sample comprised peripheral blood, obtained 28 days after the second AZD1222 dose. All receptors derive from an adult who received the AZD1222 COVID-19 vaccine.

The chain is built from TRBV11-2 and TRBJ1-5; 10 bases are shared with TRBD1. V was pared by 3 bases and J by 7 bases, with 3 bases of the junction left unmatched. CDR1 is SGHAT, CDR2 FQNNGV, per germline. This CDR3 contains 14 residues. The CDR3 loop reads CASSLGQGWQPQHF. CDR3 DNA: TGTGCCAGCAGCTTGGGACAGGGGTGGCAGCCCCAGCATTTT.

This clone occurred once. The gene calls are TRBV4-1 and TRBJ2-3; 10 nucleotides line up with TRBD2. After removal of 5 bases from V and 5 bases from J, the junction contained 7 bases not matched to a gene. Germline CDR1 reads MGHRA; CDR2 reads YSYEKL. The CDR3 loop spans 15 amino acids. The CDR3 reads CASSESGRAVDTQYF. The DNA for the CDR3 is TGCGCCAGCAGCGAGAGCGGGAGGGCCGTAGATACGCAGTATTTT.

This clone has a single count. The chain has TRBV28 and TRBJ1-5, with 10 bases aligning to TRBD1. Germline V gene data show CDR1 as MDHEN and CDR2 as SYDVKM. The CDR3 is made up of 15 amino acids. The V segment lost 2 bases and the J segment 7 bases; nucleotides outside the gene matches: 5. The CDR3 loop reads CASSLDRGRGQPQHF. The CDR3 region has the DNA TGTGCCAGCAGTTTAGACAGGGGGCGCGGACAGCCCCAGCATTTT.

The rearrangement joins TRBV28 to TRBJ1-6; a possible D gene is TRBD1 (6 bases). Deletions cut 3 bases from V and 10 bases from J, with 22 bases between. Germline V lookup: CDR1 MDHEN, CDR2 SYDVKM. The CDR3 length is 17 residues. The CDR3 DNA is TGTGCCAGCAGTTTCCCGAGAGTCGGGGGGCGAGGATCACCCCTCCACTTT. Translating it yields CASSFPRVGGRGSPLHF. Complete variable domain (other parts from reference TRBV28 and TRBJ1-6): DVKVTQSSRYLVKRTGEKVFLECVQDMDHENMFWYRQDPGLGLRLIYFSYDVKMKEKGDIPEGYSVSREKKERFSLILESASTNQTSMYLCASSFPRVGGRGSPLHFGNGTRLTVT.

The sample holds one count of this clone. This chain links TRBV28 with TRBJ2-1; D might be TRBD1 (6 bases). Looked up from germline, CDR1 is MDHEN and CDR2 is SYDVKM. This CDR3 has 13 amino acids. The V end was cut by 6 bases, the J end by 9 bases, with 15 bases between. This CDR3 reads CASRASTGGEQFF. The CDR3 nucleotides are TGTGCCAGCAGGGCATCGACAGGCGGTGAGCAGTTCTTC.

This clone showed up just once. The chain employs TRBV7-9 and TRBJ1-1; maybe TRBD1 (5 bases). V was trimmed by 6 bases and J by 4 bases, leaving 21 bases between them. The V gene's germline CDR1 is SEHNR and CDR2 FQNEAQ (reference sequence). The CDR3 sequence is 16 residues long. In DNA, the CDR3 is TGTGCCAGCAGGGCAGAGCGGACGGAGAGGGGCACTGAAGCTTTCTTT. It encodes CASRAERTERGTEAFF. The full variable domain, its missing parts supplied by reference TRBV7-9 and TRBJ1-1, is DTGVSQNPRHKITKRGQNVTFRCDPISEHNRLYWYRQTLGQGPEFLTYFQNEAQLEKSRLLSDRFSAERPKGSFSTLEIQRTEQGDSAMYLCASRAERTERGTEAFFGQGTRLTVV.

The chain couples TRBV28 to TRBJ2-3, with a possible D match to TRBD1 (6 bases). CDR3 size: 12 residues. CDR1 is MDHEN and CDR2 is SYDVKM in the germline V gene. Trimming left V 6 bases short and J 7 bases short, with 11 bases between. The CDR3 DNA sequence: TGTGCCAGCAGCCCCGACAGGAATACGCAGTATTTT. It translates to CASSPDRNTQYF.

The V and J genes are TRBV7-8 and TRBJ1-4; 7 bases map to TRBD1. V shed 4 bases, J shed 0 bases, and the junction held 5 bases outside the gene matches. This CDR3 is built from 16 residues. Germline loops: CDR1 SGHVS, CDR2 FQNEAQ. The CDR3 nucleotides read TGTGCCAGCAGCTACACCACAGGGGCAACTAATGAAAAACTGTTTTTT. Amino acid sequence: CASSYTTGATNEKLFF.

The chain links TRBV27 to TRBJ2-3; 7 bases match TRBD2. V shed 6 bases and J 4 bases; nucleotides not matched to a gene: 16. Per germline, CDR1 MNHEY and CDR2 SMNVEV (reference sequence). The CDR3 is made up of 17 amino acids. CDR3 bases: TGTGCCAGCAGGTTGGGGGTGGGCGGGAGAAAAGCAGATACGCAGTATTTT. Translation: CASRLGVGGRKADTQYF.

The DNA of the CDR3 is TGTGCCAGCAGCCAAGGGGGAGCCGCCGGGGATGAGCAGTTCTTC. Protein sequence: CASSQGGAAGDEQFF. The rearrangement uses TRBV4-2 and TRBJ2-1; D is perhaps TRBD2 (5 bases). Germline CDR1 and CDR2: LGHNA and YNFKEQ. This CDR3 is 15 amino acids long. The germline V and J ends were trimmed by 1 base and 8 bases, with 15 bases remaining between them.

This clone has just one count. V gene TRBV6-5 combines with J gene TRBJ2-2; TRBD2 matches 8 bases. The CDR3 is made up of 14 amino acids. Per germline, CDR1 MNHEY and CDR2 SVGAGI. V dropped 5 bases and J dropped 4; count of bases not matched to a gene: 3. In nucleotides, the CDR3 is TGTGCCAGCAGTCGACGGGAGGGCACCGGGGAGCTGTTTTTT. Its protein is CASSRREGTGELFF.

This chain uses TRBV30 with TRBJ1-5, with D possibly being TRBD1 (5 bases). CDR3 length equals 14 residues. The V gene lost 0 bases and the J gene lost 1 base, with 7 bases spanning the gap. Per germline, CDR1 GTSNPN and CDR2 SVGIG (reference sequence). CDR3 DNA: TGTGCCTGGAGTGTCGACAGAAGCAATCAGCCCCAGCATTTT. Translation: CAWSVDRSNQPQHF.

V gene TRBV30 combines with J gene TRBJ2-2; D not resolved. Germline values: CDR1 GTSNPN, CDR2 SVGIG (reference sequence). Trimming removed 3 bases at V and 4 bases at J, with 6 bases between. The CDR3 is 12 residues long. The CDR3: CAWRLRTGELFF. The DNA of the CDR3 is TGTGCCTGGAGACTCCGCACCGGGGAGCTGTTTTTT.

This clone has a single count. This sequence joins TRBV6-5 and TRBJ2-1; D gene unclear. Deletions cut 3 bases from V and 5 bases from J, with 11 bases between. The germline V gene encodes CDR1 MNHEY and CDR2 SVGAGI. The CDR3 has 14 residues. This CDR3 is CASSYSHRHNEQFF. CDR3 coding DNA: TGTGCCAGCAGTTATTCGCACAGACACAATGAGCAGTTCTTC.

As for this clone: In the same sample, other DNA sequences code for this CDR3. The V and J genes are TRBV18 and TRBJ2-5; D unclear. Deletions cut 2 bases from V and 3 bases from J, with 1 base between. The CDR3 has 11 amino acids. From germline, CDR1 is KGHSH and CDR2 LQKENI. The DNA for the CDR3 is TGTGCCAGCTCACCAGAAGAGACCCAGTACTTC. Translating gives CASSPEETQYF.

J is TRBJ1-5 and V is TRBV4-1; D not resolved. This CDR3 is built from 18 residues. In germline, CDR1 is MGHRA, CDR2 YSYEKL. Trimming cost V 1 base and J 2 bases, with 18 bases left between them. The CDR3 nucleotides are TGCGCCAGCAGCCAAGTGGACCTTGGACTTGGGGGCAATCAGCCCCAGCATTTT. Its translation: CASSQVDLGLGGNQPQHF.

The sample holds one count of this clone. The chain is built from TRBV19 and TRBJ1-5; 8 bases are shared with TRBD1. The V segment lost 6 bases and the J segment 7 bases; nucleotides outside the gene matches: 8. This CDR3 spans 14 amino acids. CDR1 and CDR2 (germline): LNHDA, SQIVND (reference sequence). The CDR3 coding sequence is TGTGCCAGTAGCGGGACAGGAGGGCGGCAGCCCCAGCATTTT. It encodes CASSGTGGRQPQHF.

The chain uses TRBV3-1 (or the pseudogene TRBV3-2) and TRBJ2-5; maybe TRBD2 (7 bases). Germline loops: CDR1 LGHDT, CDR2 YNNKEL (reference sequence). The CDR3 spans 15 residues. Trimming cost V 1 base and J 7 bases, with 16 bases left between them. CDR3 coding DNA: TGTGCCAGCAGCCAAGGAGGGGCGGGGGCGGGGACCCAGTACTTC. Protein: CASSQGGAGAGTQYF.

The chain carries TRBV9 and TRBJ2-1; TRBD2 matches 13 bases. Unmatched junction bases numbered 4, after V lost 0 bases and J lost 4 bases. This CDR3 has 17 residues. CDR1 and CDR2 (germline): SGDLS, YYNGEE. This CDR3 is CASSVVGTSGTYNEQFF. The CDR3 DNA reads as TGTGCCAGCAGCGTAGTAGGGACTAGCGGGACATACAATGAGCAGTTCTTC.

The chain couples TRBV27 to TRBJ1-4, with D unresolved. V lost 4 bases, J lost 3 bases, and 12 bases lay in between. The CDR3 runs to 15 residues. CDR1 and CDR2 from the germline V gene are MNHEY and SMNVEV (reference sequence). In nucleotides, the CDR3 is TGTGCCAGCAGTTCAGTGGGCCCTTCTAATGAAAAACTGTTTTTT. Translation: CASSSVGPSNEKLFF.

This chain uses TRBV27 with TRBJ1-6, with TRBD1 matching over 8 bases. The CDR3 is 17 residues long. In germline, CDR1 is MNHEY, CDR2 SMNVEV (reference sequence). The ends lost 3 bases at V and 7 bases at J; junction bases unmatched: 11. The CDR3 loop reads CASSLLLPTGVNSPLHF. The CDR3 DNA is TGTGCCAGCAGTTTGCTACTCCCGACAGGGGTGAATTCACCCCTCCACTTT.